Detailed here is one T cell receptor (beta chain). Per the authors' pipeline: By means of reference gene primer amplification, nucleated cell counts were estimated. Method: immunoSEQ multiplex PCR; TCRdb's copy keeps in-frame clones and lacks some. D and trimming come from the DNA, and the V and J calls and clone size come from that table. The data contain approximately 200,000 clones, 70% to 85% of them singletons. This record belongs to a study of blood T cell repertoires in COVID-19. Study background: Samples representing acute and convalescent COVID-19 were sourced from the United States, Italy and Spain. Sources were T cells, B-cell-depleted T cells, or PBMCs; the material itself was cDNA or gDNA.

CDR3 size: 13 residues. V shed 2 bases and J shed 1 base, with 5 bases lying between them. The chain links TRBV12-3 or TRBV12-4 to TRBJ1-1; unclear D gene. The specimen sequenced was peripheral blood. The sequence derives from a human donor with acute or convalescent COVID-19. The donor label of this sample is uncertain. CDR3 protein: CASSLQQNTEAFF. DNA of the CDR3: TGTGCCAGCAGTTTACAACAGAACACTGAAGCTTTCTTT.